A single sample gave rise to the 4 T cell receptor beta chains below, sequenced in a study of control samples from healthy donors and cancer patients. Assay used: immunoSEQ multiplex PCR; TCRdb lists only in-frame clones, some missing. The table shows some 150,000 clones, with about 94% occurring only once. Sequences were obtained from PBMCs. The receptors here all came from a man aged 55 to 70 with colorectal cancer.

About this clone: This specimen includes other DNA sequences encoding the same CDR3. The rearrangement links TRBV30 to TRBJ1-5; D may be TRBD1 (6 bases). Trimming left V 0 bases short and J 6 bases short, with 12 bases between. The germline V gene encodes CDR1 GTSNPN and CDR2 SVGIG (reference sequence). The CDR3 has 14 amino acids. The chain's CDR3 is CAWSVQGGGQPQHF. CDR3 nucleotides: TGTGCCTGGAGTGTACAAGGGGGGGGTCAGCCCCAGCATTTT.

This clone was detected once. The rearrangement uses TRBV7-8 and TRBJ1-1, with TRBD1 matching 7 bases. The V gene's germline CDR1 is SGHVS and CDR2 FQNEAQ. The junction had 10 bases not matched to a gene; V was cut back by 5 bases and J by 4 bases. There are 15 residues in the CDR3. CDR3 protein: CASSPEGQGGTEAFF. CDR3 bases: TGTGCCAGCAGCCCAGAGGGGCAGGGGGGCACTGAAGCTTTCTTT.

The chain employs TRBV7-2 and TRBJ2-3; TRBD2 agrees at 9 bases. The V gene end was trimmed by 8 bases and the J gene end by 3 bases; junction bases not matched to a gene: 9. Germline V CDR1 and CDR2: SGHTA, FQGNSA. This CDR3 comprises 15 residues. CDR3 nucleotide sequence: TGTGCCAGCCAGGAGCGCGGGGGGGCGACAGATACGCAGTATTTT. Translated: CASQERGGATDTQYF.

V gene TRBV11-1 combines with J gene TRBJ2-5; no clear D gene. The ends were cut back, 6 bases at V and 2 bases at J, with 13 bases in the middle. CDR1 SGHAT and CDR2 FQDESV come from the germline V gene (reference sequence). The CDR3 is 14 residues long. For the CDR3, the DNA is TGTGCCAGCAGTTGGATGGGTGGGCAAGAGACCCAGTACTTC. Protein sequence: CASSWMGGQETQYF.